These T cell receptor beta chains were read from a single sample in a study of Graves' ophthalmopathy and Graves' hyperthyroidism. One entry per CDR3 protein, called by TCRdb with MiXCR from the multiplex PCR reads. Among roughly 610,000 distinct CDR3 sequences listed, 22% were seen once. Specimen: peripheral blood. The source is a woman between 18 and 29 years old with stable Graves' hyperthyroidism. Some clones in this sample may be carry-over from other donors' samples. CDR3s include the opening cysteine and the closing phenylalanine or tryptophan. The size entry is marked missing in some rows and otherwise reads once, few, many or a size class.

V,size,CDR3
TRBV10-3,many,CAISEMVGVVTEAFF
TRBV5-1,-,CASSQLTGNTEAFF
TRBV7-9,few,CASSGEDRDIYGYTF
TRBV5-1,many,CASSLTSQGDTIYF
TRBV7-3,few,CASSPRQGVEQYF
TRBV12-3/TRBV12-4,few,CASSLGSAGIGEAFF
TRBV14,-,CASSQDSTYGYTF
TRBV20-1,-,CSARDGTPGSGGREQYF
TRBV9,many,CASSVTGAPSYEQYF
TRBV6-1,-,CACSEVGVGEAFF
TRBV15,many,CATSRPRGGREQYF
TRBV28,many,CASSSGQVNSNQPQHF
TRBV12-3/TRBV12-4,-,CASSTSRENTEAFF
TRBV3-1,many,CASSLGGASGRAGEQYF
TRBV15,-,CATSRTGTGGYNSNQPQHF
TRBV30,-,CAWSVELFLVAGKAGELFF
TRBV10-2,-,CASSTGGQGSWTEAFF
TRBV6-2/TRBV6-3,-,CASNFDRGPQYF
TRBV2,-,CASSEAPQGYGYTF
TRBV28,many,CASRPTSVYEQYF
TRBV28,many,CASTLGGLGRKETQYF
TRBV12-3/TRBV12-4,-,CASSFGVGVTQYF
TRBV12-3/TRBV12-4,-,CASSFRGEYGYTF
TRBV28,many,CASSPPLPKVKYF
TRBV7-3,few,CASSFDRGKYNEQFF
TRBV14,-,CASSPMGFSPLHF
TRBV7-8,few,CASSPVDRLHEQYF
TRBV10-2,-,CASNTGGPGGYTF
TRBV10-1,many,CASSTGRMDTEAFF
TRBV6-1,many,CASTPRTEAFF
TRBV12-3/TRBV12-4,many,CASSPPASTGSAGELFF
TRBV20-1,once,CSANSRGGAAETQYF
TRBV6-2/TRBV6-3,-,CASSATSGYQETQYF
TRBV25-1,many,CASSVVGKGYPIKQYF
TRBV20-1,many,CSAQVGGHGTEAFF
TRBV7-3,many,CASSSRIQETQYF
TRBV28,many,CASSFGVRGPYEQYF
TRBV7-3,-,CASSPMPGGKETQYF
TRBV7-2,many,CASSLGQLNSPLHF
TRBV12-3/TRBV12-4,many,CASSTPRRKTEAFF
TRBV4-1,-,CASSHPLVDISNTGEPFF
TRBV18,-,CASSTGTGDGYTF
TRBV3-1,many,CASSQGRAAPQYF
TRBV12-3/TRBV12-4,many,CASSLTETGVDGELFF
TRBV11-2,many,CASTPYRVGREETQYF
TRBV28,-,CASSPSWSASSYEQYF
TRBV3-1,-,CASSQEVGTGRNSPLHF
TRBV5-1,many,CASSLGPLDPYYEQYF
TRBV6-1,-,CASSESTGVQETQYF
TRBV28,-,CASSFSDSFYEQYF
TRBV12-3/TRBV12-4,few,CASTLGGSTEAFF
TRBV6-1,many,CASSDEGIGTYEQYF
TRBV11-2,-,CASSLGSPWGPGNTIYF
TRBV20-1,-,CSALRRAGATYEQYF
TRBV20-1,many,CSASPTGHSGNTIYF
TRBV12-3/TRBV12-4,many,CASSPGGGEETQYF
TRBV7-9,few,CASSARTGSDEQYF